The 14 T cell receptor beta chains given below trace back to one sample, sequenced in a study of blood T cells in healthy people across ages. A second 7 to 11 cycle PCR used barcoded and J-beta primers. Each CDR3 protein gets one entry after TCRdb re-called the 5' RACE reads with MiXCR. The sample lists 600,000 or so distinct CDR3 sequences, 25% to 35% occurring once. Sequencing was carried out using blood. The receptors shown here come from a woman of 80 years or more in good health.

A note on this clonotype: Possible read error: a much larger clone is one base away. The rearrangement links TRBV20-1 to TRBJ2-1; D possibly corresponds to TRBD1 (5 bases). The J call may be mistaken, given a closer DNA end match to TRBJ2-7. CDR3 length equals 14 residues. Germline V CDR1 and CDR2: DFQATT, SNEGSKA (reference sequence). CDR3 DNA: TGCAGTGCAACAGGCGGAAGCTCCTACAATGAGCAGTACTTC. Residues: CSATGGSSYNEQYF.

The V gene is TRBV11-2, the J gene TRBJ2-5; possible D gene TRBD2, 6 bases. V lost 0 bases and J 11 bases, leaving 19 bases between the germline ends. Germline V gene data show CDR1 as SGHAT and CDR2 as FQNNGV. The CDR3 loop spans 15 amino acids. This CDR3 is CASSLEFGGGNEQYF. In nucleotides, the CDR3 is TGTGCCAGCAGCTTAGAGTTCGGTGGGGGGAATGAGCAGTACTTC.

Comment on this clonotype: A much larger clone differs from this one at a single base, so this may be a read error. The chain couples TRBV3-1 to TRBJ2-7; D is possibly TRBD1 (6 bases). This CDR3 spans 17 amino acids. The V and J ends lost 1 base and 2 bases respectively, with 18 bases between them. Germline CDR1 and CDR2: LGHDT and YNNKEL (reference sequence). The CDR3 here is CASSQGVAGESAYEQYF. The CDR3 DNA is TGTGCCAGCAGCCAAGGGGTTGCAGGGGAAAGCGCCTACGAGCAGTACTTC.

This clonotype was seen ten or more times. A much larger clonotype is one base distant, so this may be a read error. The CDR3 spells CASSSGQGAYNEQYF. CDR3 coding DNA: TGTGCCAGCAGTTCTGGACAGGGGGCCTACAATGAGCAGTACTTC. The chain carries TRBV12-3 or TRBV12-4 and TRBJ2-1, with 11 nucleotides matching TRBD1. TRBJ2-7 explains the end of the DNA better; the J call may be wrong. The CDR3 runs to 15 residues.

This clonotype was seen repeatedly, ten times or more. The chain is built from TRBV27 and TRBJ2-7; 8 bases are shared with TRBD2. The V and J ends lost 6 bases and 3 bases, in that order; junction bases with no gene match: 13. The CDR3 totals 16 residues. The germline CDR1 and CDR2 sequences are MNHEY and SMNVEV (reference sequence). CDR3 nucleotide sequence: TGTGCCAGCAGCCTGGACCGGACTAGCCGTAACTACGAGCAGTACTTC. It translates to CASSLDRTSRNYEQYF.

This clonotype was recorded many times. This sequence joins TRBV6-2 or TRBV6-3 and TRBJ2-3; TRBD2 might be the D (5 bases). The CDR3 sequence is 16 residues long. Between the trimmed V and J ends, which lost 7 bases and 1 base, there was a span of 18 bases. CDR1 and CDR2 from the germline V gene are MNHEY and SVGEGT. The CDR3 region has the DNA TGTGCCAGCACCCGACCAGCGGATAAGCGCACAGATACGCAGTATTTT. Translated: CASTRPADKRTDTQYF.

This clonotype was detected a few times. The chain couples TRBV12-3 or TRBV12-4 to TRBJ1-1, with 8 bases identical to TRBD1. The CDR3 loop spans 13 amino acids. V gave up 8 bases and J gave up 7 bases; unmatched junction bases: 9. The CDR3 coding sequence is TGTGCCAGCGACACGGGGACAGGAGTTGAAGCTTTCTTT. As protein: CASDTGTGVEAFF.

The chain joins TRBV9 to TRBJ1-2; TRBD1 matches 7 bases. Trimming cost V 1 base and J 4 bases; bases outside gene matches: 10. There are 16 residues in the CDR3. Germline-derived CDR1 and CDR2 are SGDLS and YYNGEE. CDR3 in DNA: TGTGCCAGCAGCGTACGGGAGGACAGGAGAGCCTATGGCTACACCTTC. It specifies CASSVREDRRAYGYTF.

This clonotype was detected only a few times. The rearrangement uses TRBV5-1 and TRBJ1-2, with no clear D. CDR1 and CDR2 from the germline V gene are SGHRS and YFSETQ. V dropped 4 bases and J dropped 0 bases, with 19 bases sitting between them. The CDR3 runs 17 residues. The CDR3 DNA reads TGCGCCAGCAGCCTCCGCCGCGCCGCGGAGACTAACTATGGCTACACCTTC. Translating it yields CASSLRRAAETNYGYTF.

The chain combines TRBV7-2 with TRBJ2-5, with 8 bases that match TRBD2. The CDR3 sequence is 14 residues long. V shed 6 bases and J 5 bases; nucleotides not matched to a gene: 8. Germline CDR1 SGHTA, CDR2 FQGNSA. The CDR3: CASRGTRGGETQYF. The DNA of the CDR3 is TGTGCCAGCAGGGGGACTAGGGGCGGGGAGACCCAGTACTTC. The full variable domain, in which reference TRBV7-2 and TRBJ2-5 provide the parts outside the CDR3, is GAGVSQSPSNKVTEKGKDVELRCDPISGHTALYWYRQSLGQGLEFLIYFQGNSAPDKSGLPSDRFSAERTGGSVSTLTIQRTQQEDSAVYLCASRGTRGGETQYFGPGTRLLVL.

A remark on this clonotype: A much larger clone sits a single nucleotide away, making a read error possible. The chain couples TRBV7-2 to TRBJ2-1; 7 bases are a match to TRBD2. The CDR3 is 15 amino acids. The germline CDR1 and CDR2 sequences are SGHTA and FQGNSA. The CDR3 protein is CASSFVLAADNGQFF. CDR3 nucleotide sequence: TGTGCCAGCAGCTTTGTCCTAGCGGCCGACAATGGGCAGTTCTTC.

This clonotype came up many times. The rearrangement links TRBV5-6 to TRBJ1-5, with TRBD1 identical over 8 bases. Trimming took 5 bases from V and 3 from J; bases not matched to a gene: 7. The germline gives CDR1 SGHDT, CDR2 YYEEEE. The CDR3 is made up of 15 amino acids. The CDR3 region has the DNA TGTGCCAGCAGTTTAGGACAGGGATACAATCAGCCCCAGCATTTT. Encoded protein: CASSLGQGYNQPQHF.

This clonotype came up a few times. A clone one base away is much larger, so this may be a read error. The rearrangement uses TRBV20-1 and TRBJ2-4; D is unclear. Germline lookup yields CDR1 DFQATT and CDR2 SNEGSKA (reference sequence). V lost 3 bases, J lost 13 bases, and 10 bases lay in between. The CDR3 is made up of 10 amino acids. CDR3 DNA: TGCAGTGCTAGTTACAATGAGCAGTACTTC. Encoded protein: CSASYNEQYF.

The gene calls are TRBV6-6 and TRBJ1-2; D unclear. Germline-derived CDR1 and CDR2 are MNHNY and SVGAGI (reference sequence). V was shortened by 0 bases and J by 6 bases, with 14 bases between the two germline ends. This CDR3 has 15 residues. CDR3 sequence reads: CASSYSATANHGYTF. The CDR3 region has the DNA TGTGCCAGCAGTTACTCTGCGACGGCGAACCATGGCTACACCTTC.